The 21 T cell receptor beta chains listed next were all sequenced from one sample in a study of technical replicates of blood from four donors. Assay: immunoSEQ multiplex PCR; the TCRdb copy retains only in-frame clones and omits some. Altogether tens of thousands of clones are present, approximately 93% being singletons, with the ten largest covering about 0.37%. Sequencing was done on a sample of T cells isolated from PBMCs. The receptors were sampled from a human donor in good health.

The chain recombines TRBV15 with TRBJ1-1; maybe TRBD1 (6 bases). Trimming pared 2 bases from V and 6 bases from J, leaving 10 bases between. Germline V gene data show CDR1 as LNHNV and CDR2 as YYDKDF (reference sequence). The CDR3 has 13 residues. The CDR3 bases are TGTGCCACCAGCAGATTCTGGACAGCTGAAGCTTTCTTT. It translates to CATSRFWTAEAFF.

V usage is TRBV30 and J usage is TRBJ1-4; 7 positions agree with TRBD1. V lost 1 base and J lost 8; bases outside the gene matches: 4. CDR1 and CDR2 from the germline V gene are GTSNPN and SVGIG (reference sequence). The CDR3 has 13 amino acids. CDR3 in amino acids: CAWSGTGLEKLFF. In DNA form, the CDR3 reads TGTGCCTGGAGTGGGACAGGACTAGAAAAACTGTTTTTT.

The chain combines TRBV29-1 with TRBJ2-7; 10 bases map to TRBD1. With V trimmed by 4 bases and J by 4 bases, 4 bases remained unmatched. The germline gives CDR1 SQVTM, CDR2 ANQGSEA. This CDR3 has 13 amino acids. The CDR3 sequence is CSVGRTGGYEQYF. As DNA, the CDR3 is TGCAGCGTTGGGCGGACAGGGGGGTACGAGCAGTACTTC.

This clone was seen once. J is TRBJ1-1 and V is TRBV11-3; the match to TRBD1 covers 7 bases. The CDR3 spans 13 residues. With 1 base clipped from V and 6 bases from J, the junction kept 2 bases outside the gene matches. The germline V gene has CDR1 SGHNT and CDR2 YENEEA. The CDR3, as DNA: TGTGCCAGCAGCTTAGGGACAGGTGCTGAAGCTTTCTTT. Translated, it gives CASSLGTGAEAFF.

CDR3 coding DNA: TGTGCCAGTAGTATTTTGGACAGGTATGATGAGCAGTTCTTC. Translation gives CASSILDRYDEQFF. V gene TRBV19 combines with J gene TRBJ2-1; 7 bases agree with TRBD1. The CDR3 loop spans 14 amino acids. Germline V gene lookup returns CDR1 LNHDA and CDR2 SQIVND (reference sequence). J was trimmed by 8 bases and V by 3 bases; bases with no gene match: 7.

The V gene is TRBV25-1, the J gene TRBJ1-2; D unresolved. CDR1 is MGHDK, CDR2 SYGVNS, per germline. V shed 1 base and J shed 4 bases, with 19 bases lying between them. This CDR3 has 17 amino acids. The CDR3 spells CASSESTAGKLTYGYTF. The CDR3 bases are TGTGCCAGCAGTGAATCGACGGCAGGCAAATTAACCTATGGCTACACCTTC.

The chain uses TRBV2 and TRBJ1-5; the D is unclear. The CDR3 has 14 amino acids. V was pared by 3 bases and J by 5 bases, with 11 bases between. CDR1 is SNHLY, CDR2 FYNNEI, per germline. The DNA for the CDR3 is TGTGCCAGCAGTGATATGGGGAGGGATCAGCCCCAGCATTTT. Translation: CASSDMGRDQPQHF.

The chain couples TRBV27 to TRBJ2-3, with TRBD2 matching 7 bases. Germline CDR1 and CDR2: MNHEY and SMNVEV (reference sequence). The CDR3 is 16 amino acids. After removal of 6 bases from V and 2 bases from J, the junction contained 11 bases not matched to a gene. The CDR3 loop reads CASRSGTKRNTDTQYF. The CDR3 DNA reads as TGTGCCAGCAGGTCCGGGACTAAAAGAAACACAGATACGCAGTATTTT.

The chain links TRBV9 to TRBJ2-1; TRBD2 is a possible D gene (6 bases). V shed 2 bases and J shed 2 bases, with 11 bases lying between them. The CDR3 consists of 15 residues. CDR1 is SGDLS and CDR2 is YYNGEE in the germline V gene. The CDR3 DNA follows: TGTGCCAGCAGCGTTACTAGCTTGGCCTACAATGAGCAGTTCTTC. Its translation is CASSVTSLAYNEQFF.

This sequence joins TRBV30 and TRBJ1-4; TRBD1 agrees at 7 bases. Losses at the gene ends were 8 bases for V and 0 bases for J; bases not matched to a gene: 9. There are 15 residues in the CDR3. The V gene's germline CDR1 is GTSNPN and CDR2 SVGIG (reference sequence). CDR3 loop: CAAQRQGPTNEKLFF. The CDR3 DNA reads TGTGCCGCGCAGAGACAGGGACCAACTAATGAAAAACTGTTTTTT.

V usage is TRBV4-2 and J usage is TRBJ1-5; tentative D call: TRBD1 (5 bases). The germline V gene encodes CDR1 LGHNA and CDR2 YNFKEQ. The CDR3 length is 14 residues. V shed 1 base and J shed 6 bases, with 10 bases lying between them. CDR3 coding DNA: TGTGCCAGCAGCCAAGGACAGAGAGGTCAGCCCCAGCATTTT. Residues: CASSQGQRGQPQHF.

This chain joins TRBV9 and TRBJ2-7; TRBD1 might be the D (5 bases). V was clipped by 2 bases and J by 5 bases, with 11 bases between them. Germline-derived CDR1 and CDR2 are SGDLS and YYNGEE. There are 13 residues in the CDR3. The CDR3 DNA reads as TGTGCCAGCAGCGTTCAGGGTCGCGACGAGCAGTACTTC. Translation gives CASSVQGRDEQYF.

The J gene is TRBJ1-5, the V gene TRBV25-1; tentatively, D is TRBD1 (6 bases). Germline CDR1 is MGHDK and CDR2 is SYGVNS. The length of the CDR3 is 16 residues. Trimming stripped 1 base from V and 1 base from J, with 11 bases between. The CDR3 loop is CASSESGDKSNQPQHF. CDR3 nucleotides: TGTGCCAGCAGTGAATCAGGGGATAAGAGCAATCAGCCCCAGCATTTT.

The chain is built from TRBV9 and TRBJ2-3; 12 bases fit TRBD2. The CDR3 consists of 19 residues. Germline loops: CDR1 SGDLS, CDR2 YYNGEE. V gave up 4 bases and J gave up 6 bases; unmatched junction bases: 18. CDR3 in DNA: TGTGCCAGCAGCCAAACCCGGGGACTAGCGGGTTGGAAGGGCGATACGCAGTATTTT. It translates to CASSQTRGLAGWKGDTQYF.

V is TRBV19 and J is TRBJ2-7; the match to TRBD2 covers 7 bases. Germline lookup yields CDR1 LNHDA and CDR2 SQIVND (reference sequence). There are 15 residues in the CDR3. The trim removed 3 bases at V and 2 bases at J, leaving 7 bases unmatched. The CDR3 reads CASSMGGTGAYEQYF. CDR3 sequence (DNA): TGTGCCAGTAGTATGGGAGGGACTGGAGCCTACGAGCAGTACTTC.

The gene calls are TRBV28 and TRBJ2-3, with 8 bases aligning to TRBD1. The V segment lost 6 bases and the J segment 3 bases; nucleotides outside the gene matches: 5. The germline V gene encodes CDR1 MDHEN and CDR2 SYDVKM. The CDR3 covers 14 residues. CDR3 in DNA: TGTGCCAGCAGCAGCAGGGGGCGGACAGATACGCAGTATTTT. Protein: CASSSRGRTDTQYF. The complete variable domain, with remaining parts taken from reference TRBV28 and TRBJ2-3, reads DVKVTQSSRYLVKRTGEKVFLECVQDMDHENMFWYRQDPGLGLRLIYFSYDVKMKEKGDIPEGYSVSREKKERFSLILESASTNQTSMYLCASSSRGRTDTQYFGPGTRLTVL.

The chain's CDR3 is CASGGHDEKLFF. The CDR3 bases are TGTGCCAGCGGGGGACATGACGAAAAACTGTTTTTT. V usage is TRBV6-5 and J usage is TRBJ1-4; D perhaps matches TRBD1 (6 bases). Germline assignment: CDR1 MNHEY and CDR2 SVGAGI. V was pared by 8 bases and J by 8 bases, with 12 bases between. The CDR3 loop spans 12 amino acids.

This clone appeared a single time. The sample has other DNA sequences that encode this CDR3 too. CDR3 sequence reads: CASSLGSRGTEAFF. The CDR3 region has the DNA TGTGCCAGCAGTTTAGGTTCGCGGGGGACTGAAGCTTTCTTT. The chain couples TRBV27 to TRBJ1-1; TRBD1 is a possible D gene (5 bases). CDR1 and CDR2 (germline): MNHEY, SMNVEV (reference sequence). CDR3 length: 14 amino acids. V lost 2 bases and J lost 5, with 12 bases in between.

V is TRBV7-3 and J is TRBJ2-7, with D tentatively TRBD2 (5 bases). Germline values: CDR1 SGHTA, CDR2 FQGTGA. V shed 2 bases and J shed 7 bases, with 12 bases lying between them. The CDR3 is 13 amino acids. The CDR3 bases are TGTGCCAGCAGCTTATGGGAGAAGGATGAGCAGTACTTC. This gives the protein CASSLWEKDEQYF. Together with reference TRBV7-3 and TRBJ2-7, the CDR3 gives the full variable domain: GAGVSQTPSNKVTEKGKYVELRCDPISGHTALYWYRQSLGQGPEFLIYFQGTGAADDSGLPNDRFFAVRPEGSVSTLKIQRTERGDSAVYLCASSLWEKDEQYFGPGTRLTVT.

The chain has TRBV30 and TRBJ1-2, with D hard to call. The V end was cut by 0 bases, the J end by 4 bases, with 15 bases between. Germline assignment: CDR1 GTSNPN and CDR2 SVGIG (reference sequence). The CDR3 length is 15 residues. The CDR3 region is CAWSVTAGSPYGYTF. In DNA form, the CDR3 reads TGTGCCTGGAGTGTAACAGCGGGATCCCCCTATGGCTACACCTTC.

The chain has TRBV7-9 and TRBJ2-3; 8 bases map to TRBD2. This CDR3 has 16 amino acids. Trimming cost V 5 bases and J 2 bases; bases outside gene matches: 9. Per the germline V gene, CDR1 is SEHNR and CDR2 is FQNEAQ (reference sequence). DNA for the CDR3: TGTGCCAGCAGCCCCGCACTAGCGGCCTTCACAGATACGCAGTATTTT. Amino acids: CASSPALAAFTDTQYF.